In its sample, the clone carrying this T cell receptor beta chain was seen many times. The data derive from a study of molecular identifiers for immune sequencing clone quantification. The CD8+CD4-CCR7+CD45RA+ phenotype defined the sorted naive CD8 T cells. Using its own MiXCR run on the PCR reads, TCRdb lists one record per CDR3 protein. The table has about 510,000 distinct CDR3 sequences, 20% to 25% seen once; the top ten hold around 0.86%. The TCR sequence derives from a human donor in good health. Some libraries in this study had Jurkat cell RNA spiked in. Sequencing input: naive CD8+ T cells from blood, with Jurkat cell RNA spiked in. As for subset: FACS-sorted CD8+CD4-CCR7+CD45RA+ naive T cells.

CDR3 residues: CASSLTYSGTGTYGGEKLFF. The CDR3 DNA sequence: TGTGCCAGCAGCTTAACCTATTCCGGGACGGGGACGTATGGGGGTGAAAAACTGTTTTTT. This chain uses TRBV7-9 with TRBJ1-4; possible D gene TRBD1, 5 bases. This CDR3 comprises 20 residues. CDR1 and CDR2 from the germline V gene are SEHNR and FQNEAQ (reference sequence). V lost 2 bases to trimming and J lost 7 bases, with 29 bases between them.